The 17 T cell receptor beta chains below were found in one sample sequenced in a study of blood T cell repertoires in COVID-19. The assay was immunoSEQ multiplex PCR, and TCRdb's table has in-frame clones only and misses some. This sample has some 150,000 clones, with 75% to 90% found just once. Sequencing was done on a sample of peripheral blood. The receptors were gathered from a woman aged 55-70 years with active COVID-19.

The chain couples TRBV7-9 to TRBJ1-2; no clear D gene. V was cut by 1 base and J by 3 bases, with 21 bases left in between. The CDR3 covers 18 residues. Germline V lookup: CDR1 SEHNR, CDR2 FQNEAQ (reference sequence). The CDR3, as DNA: TGTGCCAGCAGCTTAGGAGGGAAGGAGACGCTTAGGGACTATGGCTACACCTTC. Protein product: CASSLGGKETLRDYGYTF.

This clone appeared a single time. The chain uses TRBV4-2 and TRBJ2-5; 8 bases are a match to TRBD2. Germline assignment: CDR1 LGHNA and CDR2 YNFKEQ. The CDR3 sequence is 15 residues long. V lost 3 bases to trimming and J lost 9 bases; unmatched junction nucleotides: 12. CDR3 DNA: TGTGCCAGCAGCCAGCGGGAGGCCCCGGGGGGGGCCCAGTACTTC. Translation gives CASSQREAPGGAQYF.

The chain joins TRBV9 to TRBJ2-7; D is possibly TRBD2 (5 bases). Germline CDR1 reads SGDLS; CDR2 reads YYNGEE. The CDR3 runs 16 residues. The germline V and J ends were trimmed by 0 bases and 0 bases, with 13 bases remaining between them. The chain's CDR3 is CASSVGVAGGSYEQYF. CDR3 sequence (DNA): TGTGCCAGCAGCGTAGGTGTAGCCGGAGGCTCCTACGAGCAGTACTTC.

This chain uses TRBV5-1 with TRBJ2-1; the D is unclear. The ends were cut back, 0 bases at V and 3 bases at J, with 10 bases in the middle. Germline CDR1 is SGHRS and CDR2 is YFSETQ. The CDR3 is 15 residues long. Here the CDR3 reads CASSLVAASYNEQFF. The CDR3 nucleotides are TGCGCCAGCAGCTTGGTCGCTGCTAGCTACAATGAGCAGTTCTTC.

The chain employs TRBV29-1 and TRBJ1-2; tentatively, D is TRBD1 (6 bases). Germline V gene sequence: CDR1 SQVTM, CDR2 ANQGSEA. CDR3 length equals 14 residues. The V and J ends lost 8 bases and 4 bases respectively, with 20 bases between them. The CDR3 DNA sequence: TGCAGCTTGATGAGAGCGGGACACCCCTATGGCTACACCTTC. Its translation: CSLMRAGHPYGYTF.

V usage is TRBV24-1 and J usage is TRBJ1-5, with a tentative D call TRBD1 (6 bases). The V end was cut by 3 bases, the J end by 6 bases, with 14 bases between. The germline V gene encodes CDR1 KGHDR and CDR2 SFDVKD. CDR3 length equals 15 residues. CDR3 in amino acids: CATSDGGTGIQPQHF. The CDR3 coding sequence is TGTGCCACCAGTGATGGGGGAACAGGGATTCAGCCCCAGCATTTT.

The rearrangement uses TRBV21-1 and TRBJ2-7; the table calls TRBD1, which could not be checked here. TRBV21-1 is classified as a pseudogene. The CDR3 extends over 18 amino acids. CDR3 in DNA: TGTGCCAGCAGCAAAGGTTTATCAGGTCCGAAACAATATTACGAGCAGTACTTC. Protein product: CASSKGLSGPKQYYEQYF.

The chain combines TRBV2 with TRBJ1-1; 7 nucleotides agree with TRBD1. Germline CDR1 reads SNHLY; CDR2 reads FYNNEI. V was pared by 9 bases and J by 4 bases, with 5 bases of the junction left unmatched. This CDR3 has 12 amino acids. CDR3 DNA: TGTGCCAGTGACAGGGTTGCCACTGAAGCTTTCTTT. As protein: CASDRVATEAFF. The complete variable domain, with remaining parts taken from reference TRBV2 and TRBJ1-1, reads EPEVTQTPSHQVTQMGQEVILRCVPISNHLYFYWYRQILGQKVEFLVSFYNNEISEKSEIFDDQFSVERPDGSNFTLKIRSTKLEDSAMYFCASDRVATEAFFGQGTRLTVV.

The chain couples TRBV4-2 to TRBJ2-7; TRBD2 matches at 11 bases. Germline loops: CDR1 LGHNA, CDR2 YNFKEQ. The CDR3 consists of 16 residues. V lost 0 bases and J lost 3; bases outside the gene matches: 4. The CDR3 coding sequence is TGTGCCAGCAGCCAAGAAGGGACTAGCGGATACTACGAGCAGTACTTC. Amino acid sequence: CASSQEGTSGYYEQYF.

The rearrangement uses TRBV7-3 and TRBJ2-1; 8 bases map to TRBD2. V shed 2 bases, J shed 7 bases, and the junction held 7 bases outside the gene matches. This CDR3 contains 15 residues. Looked up from germline, CDR1 is SGHTA and CDR2 is FQGTGA. Here the CDR3 DNA reads TGTGCCAGCAGCTTAGAGTTAGCGGGACATAATGAGCAGTTCTTC. Protein sequence: CASSLELAGHNEQFF. Together with reference TRBV7-3 and TRBJ2-1, the CDR3 gives the full variable domain: GAGVSQTPSNKVTEKGKYVELRCDPISGHTALYWYRQSLGQGPEFLIYFQGTGAADDSGLPNDRFFAVRPEGSVSTLKIQRTERGDSAVYLCASSLELAGHNEQFFGPGTRLTVL.

This clone occurred a few times. The chain is built from TRBV12-3 or TRBV12-4 and TRBJ2-2, with D unresolved. The CDR3 consists of 12 residues. V was pared by 8 bases and J by 1 base, with 5 bases between. The DNA of the CDR3 is TGTGCCAGCGCAGAGAACACCGGGGAGCTGTTTTTT. Its translation: CASAENTGELFF.

The rearrangement links TRBV19 to TRBJ1-1, with 9 positions matching TRBD1. Germline V CDR1 and CDR2: LNHDA, SQIVND (reference sequence). J gave up 4 bases and V 7 bases, and 7 bases lay outside the gene matches. The CDR3 spans 14 residues. This chain's CDR3 is CASIRRQGGTEAFF. DNA for the CDR3: TGTGCCAGTATAAGGAGACAGGGGGGCACTGAAGCTTTCTTT.

CDR3 in DNA: TGTGCCAGCAGCACTACTAGCGGGGGGTCAGCAGACAATGAGCAGTTCTTC. Encoded protein: CASSTTSGGSADNEQFF. This chain links TRBV7-2 with TRBJ2-1; 12 nucleotides match TRBD2. The germline V gene encodes CDR1 SGHTA and CDR2 FQGNSA. The CDR3 loop spans 17 amino acids. The V gene end was trimmed by 5 bases and the J gene end by 5 bases; junction bases not matched to a gene: 10.

The chain employs TRBV30 and TRBJ1-5; 9 positions agree with TRBD1. Germline CDR1 GTSNPN, CDR2 SVGIG (reference sequence). V lost 5 bases, J lost 3 bases, and 14 bases stayed unmatched. CDR3 size: 17 residues. CDR3 nucleotide sequence: TGTGCCTGGTCGGGCGCACAGGGGGCGAAGCTCAATCAGCCCCAGCATTTT. It encodes CAWSGAQGAKLNQPQHF.

This clone was picked up one time. This chain uses TRBV4-3 with TRBJ2-1; weak D call: TRBD2 (6 bases). V dropped 4 bases and J dropped 2 bases, with 15 bases sitting between them. The CDR3 is 16 amino acids. CDR1 is LGHNA and CDR2 is YSLEER in the germline V gene. The CDR3 sequence: CASSPILADTYNEQFF. DNA for the CDR3: TGCGCCAGCAGCCCCATATTAGCGGACACCTACAATGAGCAGTTCTTC.

The rearrangement links TRBV4-3 to TRBJ2-7, with 7 bases that match TRBD2. CDR3 length: 15 amino acids. The V gene end was trimmed by 1 base and the J gene end by 1 base; junction bases not matched to a gene: 4. Germline CDR1 is LGHNA and CDR2 is YSLEER. The CDR3 DNA is TGCGCCAGCAGCCAAGTCGCGCGGGGGTCCTACGAGCAGTACTTC. Its protein is CASSQVARGSYEQYF.

This clone was observed a single time. This sequence joins TRBV18 and TRBJ1-1; no firm D call. The germline V gene encodes CDR1 KGHSH and CDR2 LQKENI. The CDR3 covers 12 residues. V lost 3 bases to trimming and J lost 1 base, with 3 bases between them. The CDR3 bases are TGTGCCAGCTCACCCAGGAACACTGAAGCTTTCTTT. This codes for CASSPRNTEAFF.